Below, one T cell receptor (beta chain) is given with its context. This sample was taken from a study of blood T cells in healthy people across ages. With a J-beta primer mix and a sample-barcoded 5' primer, a second PCR ran about 7 to 12 cycles. The template-switch adaptor, which had 12 random nucleotides, put a tag on each cDNA molecule. TCRdb fed the 5' RACE reads into MiXCR, producing one record per CDR3 protein. The sample lists about 1.1 million distinct CDR3 sequences; 35% to 45% were seen once. The germline CDR1 and CDR2 sequences are MNHNY and SVGAGI (reference sequence). Trimming pared 2 bases from V and 5 bases from J, leaving 11 bases between. The CDR3 has 14 amino acids.

The receptor was isolated from a man younger than 35 in good health. The sample consisted of blood. V usage is TRBV6-6 and J usage is TRBJ2-3; D is unresolved. CDR3 residues: CASSYGIPGDTQYF. The CDR3 DNA follows: TGTGCCAGCAGTTACGGTATTCCGGGAGATACGCAGTATTTT.